Described below is a single T cell receptor (beta chain) sequence and its context. CDR1 is LGHNA and CDR2 is YSLEER in the germline V gene. V lost 1 base, J lost 3 bases, and 10 bases lay in between. This CDR3 contains 14 residues. This specimen comes from a study of OX40 agonist ivuxolimab in advanced cancers. TCRdb's copy holds only in-frame clones and misses some; the assay was immunoSEQ multiplex PCR. Among 20,000 to 30,000 clones, 75% to 90% were seen once, and the ten largest hold almost 35%. The sample consisted of CD4+ or CD8+ T cells sorted from blood, taken in a trial of the OX40 agonist ivuxolimab. The chain has TRBV4-3 and TRBJ2-7, with D possibly matching TRBD2 (5 bases). The clonotype comes from an adult with an advanced solid tumor such as melanoma, head and neck, liver or kidney cancer. CDR3 DNA sequence: TGCGCCAGCAGCCAAGGCTCGGCGGGCTACGAGCAGTACTTC. Protein sequence: CASSQGSAGYEQYF.